The clone carrying this TCR beta chain was recorded at least ten times. What it recognizes is unknown. CDR1 SEHNR and CDR2 FQNEAQ come from the germline V gene (reference sequence). CDR3 length: 14 amino acids. Deletions cut 5 bases from V and 5 bases from J, with 16 bases between. Preparation of the TCRbeta library involved a method that used unique molecular identifiers. One entry per CDR3 protein results from TCRdb running MiXCR on the PCR reads. The table lists approximately 240,000 distinct CDR3 sequences, around 9.9% of them singletons. The sample comes from a study of T-cell reconstitution after alpha-beta-depleted transplantation in children. Study findings and constraints: Among T cells one year after transplant, newly produced cells accounted for most counts and diversity. Reportedly, only several hundred clones from non-depleted graft cells drove alpha-beta T-cell counts at about two months. Day-60 TCRbeta diversity that was high in some patients was derived from surviving recipient T cells and thymic progenitors.

This TCR was sampled from a child under two years old with acute myeloid leukemia, due to receive a stem cell transplant. The chain employs TRBV7-9 and TRBJ2-7, with D perhaps TRBD1 (6 bases). The source material was PBMCs, sampled before TCRalphabeta/CD19-depleted stem cell transplant. CDR3 coding DNA: TGTGCCAGCAGCCCGGACTGGGGGCCCCACGAGCAGTACTTC. This sequence encodes CASSPDWGPHEQYF.